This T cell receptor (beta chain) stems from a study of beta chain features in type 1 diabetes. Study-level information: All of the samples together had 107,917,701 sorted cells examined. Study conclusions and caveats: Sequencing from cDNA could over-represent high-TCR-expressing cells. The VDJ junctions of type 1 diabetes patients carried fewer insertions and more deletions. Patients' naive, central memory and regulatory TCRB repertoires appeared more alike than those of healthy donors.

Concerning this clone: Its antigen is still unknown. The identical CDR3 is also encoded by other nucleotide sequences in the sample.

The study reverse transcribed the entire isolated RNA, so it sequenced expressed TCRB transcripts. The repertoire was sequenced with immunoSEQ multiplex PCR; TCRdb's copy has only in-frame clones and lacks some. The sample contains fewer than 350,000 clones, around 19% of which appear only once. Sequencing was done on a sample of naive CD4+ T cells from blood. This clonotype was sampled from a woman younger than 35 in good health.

CDR3 nucleotides: TGTGCCAGCTCCCCGGGAAGGGATCAGCCCCAGCATTTT. Amino acid sequence: CASSPGRDQPQHF. The rearrangement joins TRBV18 to TRBJ1-5; D remains ambiguous. V shed 6 bases and J shed 5 bases, with 11 bases lying between them. The CDR3 extends over 13 amino acids. Germline CDR1 KGHSH, CDR2 LQKENI.